This TCR beta chain is from a study of T cells in Graves' hyperthyroidism and ophthalmopathy. General study results and limits: From stable hyperthyroidism, ophthalmopathy was separated by a 13 V-J model. Blood shared most expanded thyroid clonotypes above 0.001.

Exclusions: uncontrolled infection, other autoimmune disease, pregnancy, lactation. The J segment lost 2 bases and the V segment lost 6 bases, leaving 6 bases of the junction unmatched. The CDR3 spans 13 residues. CDR1 is SQVTM, CDR2 ANQGSEA, per germline. Template material for amplifying TCR beta CDR3 regions consisted of RNA transcripts. HTBI primers were used for first-round RT-PCR of the TCR CDR3. In TCRdb, the multiplex PCR reads were re-called with MiXCR into one record per CDR3 protein. The sample lists roughly 570,000 distinct CDR3 sequences; about 45% were seen once. This clonotype was seen more than once but under ten times. Its antigen is undetermined.

This sequence originates from an adult woman with Graves' disease, either hyperthyroidism or ophthalmopathy (not recorded which). The chain links TRBV29-1 to TRBJ1-1, with 7 bases identical to TRBD1. What was sequenced was peripheral blood or thyroid tissue (not recorded which). For the CDR3, the DNA is TGCAGCGTGGGGGACAGCCTAAACACTGAAGCTTTCTTT. Protein product: CSVGDSLNTEAFF. The variable domain in full, with the rest retrieved from reference TRBV29-1 and TRBJ1-1, is SAVISQKPSRDICQRGTSLTIQCQVDSQVTMMFWYRQQPGQSLTLIATANQGSEATYESGFVIDKFPISRPNLTFSTLTVSNMSPEDSSIYLCSVGDSLNTEAFFGQGTRLTVV.